This TCR beta chain comes out of a study of blood T cell repertoires in COVID-19. For the study at large: T cells, B-cell-depleted T cells, or PBMCs provided the cDNA or gDNA that served as material.

This clone occurred a few times. This CDR3 is also generated by other DNA sequences in the sample. Authors' data handling: Scientists estimated how many nucleated cells there were by amplifying reference gene primers. Clones were sequenced by immunoSEQ multiplex PCR, and TCRdb holds only the in-frame ones, with some missing. The V and J calls and the clone size are those of that table, but D and trimming were determined from the DNA. The sample includes about 110,000 clones, roughly 71% seen only once; the top ten take about 6%. V lost 3 bases and J 5 bases, leaving 9 bases between the germline ends. The length of the CDR3 is 13 residues. The germline V gene has CDR1 LNHDA and CDR2 SQIVND (reference sequence).

The chain joins TRBV19 to TRBJ2-3; no reliable D call. This receptor was identified in an older man with acute or convalescent COVID-19. Sequenced material: peripheral blood. CDR3 sequence reads: CASSISPGDTQYF. CDR3 nucleotides: TGTGCCAGTAGTATCTCCCCGGGAGATACGCAGTATTTT.